The 27 T cell receptor beta chains presented below share a single source sample, sequenced in a study of blood T cell repertoires in COVID-19. Generated by immunoSEQ multiplex PCR, the TCRdb table keeps only in-frame clones and is missing some. Seen here are approximately 70,000 clones, 90% observed once, and the top ten hold approximately 2.5%. Source material: peripheral blood. These receptors were obtained from a human donor in a cohort sampled during active COVID-19.

The J gene is TRBJ2-7, the V gene TRBV5-4; TRBD2 matches 11 bases. The CDR3 has 14 amino acids. Germline-derived CDR1 and CDR2 are SGHNT and YYREEE (reference sequence). V was pared by 4 bases and J by 0 bases, with 0 bases of the junction left unmatched. The CDR3 region has the DNA TGTGCCAGCAGCGGGACTAGCGGCTCCTACGAGCAGTACTTC. This sequence encodes CASSGTSGSYEQYF.

The chain carries TRBV28 and TRBJ2-5, with 10 bases fitting TRBD2. Germline CDR1 and CDR2: MDHEN and SYDVKM. The CDR3 runs 13 residues. V trimming: 6 bases; J trimming: 5 bases; junction bases outside the gene matches: 3. CDR3 sequence (DNA): TGTGCCAGCAGAAGTAGCGGGAGGGAGACCCAGTACTTC. It specifies CASRSSGRETQYF.

The CDR3 sequence: CASSIISQSNSPLHF. The CDR3 nucleotides are TGTGCCAGTAGTATTATCTCACAGTCCAATTCACCCCTCCACTTT. The V call is TRBV19, the J call TRBJ1-6; unclear D gene. Germline V gene lookup returns CDR1 LNHDA and CDR2 SQIVND (reference sequence). CDR3 length: 15 amino acids. Trimming removed 3 bases from V and 7 bases from J, with 13 bases in between.

This chain uses TRBV19 with TRBJ2-4; D remains ambiguous. The CDR3 sequence is 14 residues long. Trimming pared 6 bases from V and 0 bases from J, leaving 9 bases between. Per germline, CDR1 LNHDA and CDR2 SQIVND (reference sequence). CDR3: CASRQNLAKNIQYF. CDR3 nucleotide sequence: TGTGCCAGTAGACAGAACCTAGCCAAAAACATTCAGTACTTC.

This chain links TRBV28 with TRBJ2-7; TRBD1 matches 8 bases. V shed 5 bases and J 0 bases; nucleotides not matched to a gene: 6. Germline CDR1 reads MDHEN; CDR2 reads SYDVKM. The CDR3 spans 15 residues. CDR3 protein: CASSPLDRDSYEQYF. The CDR3 nucleotides are TGTGCCAGCAGTCCCTTGGACAGGGACTCCTACGAGCAGTACTTC.

The J gene is TRBJ2-5, the V gene TRBV14; TRBD2 matches at 11 bases. The CDR3 runs 14 residues. The V gene end was trimmed by 4 bases and the J gene end by 7 bases; junction bases not matched to a gene: 5. The germline CDR1 and CDR2 sequences are SGHDN and FVKESK. In nucleotides, the CDR3 is TGTGCCAGCAGCCTACTAGCGGGAGTGGGGACCCAGTACTTC. It encodes CASSLLAGVGTQYF.

This clone was detected once. This sequence joins TRBV5-6 and TRBJ2-2; TRBD1 is a possible D gene (5 bases). The ends were cut back, 1 base at V and 1 base at J, with 5 bases in the middle. Germline V lookup: CDR1 SGHDT, CDR2 YYEEEE. The CDR3 covers 14 residues. CDR3 region: CASSLQGNTGELFF. In DNA, the CDR3 is TGTGCCAGCAGCTTGCAGGGGAACACCGGGGAGCTGTTTTTT.

The chain joins TRBV19 to TRBJ2-1; tentatively, D is TRBD2 (6 bases). This CDR3 has 15 amino acids. The germline CDR1 and CDR2 sequences are LNHDA and SQIVND (reference sequence). Trimming cost V 4 bases and J 3 bases, with 13 bases left between them. The CDR3 is CASSTRLGNYNEQFF. Here the CDR3 DNA reads TGTGCCAGTAGTACCCGACTAGGAAACTACAATGAGCAGTTCTTC. The whole variable domain, remainder taken from reference TRBV19 and TRBJ2-1, is DGGITQSPKYLFRKEGQNVTLSCEQNLNHDAMYWYRQDPGQGLRLIYYSQIVNDFQKGDIAEGYSVSREKKESFPLTVTSAQKNPTAFYLCASSTRLGNYNEQFFGPGTRLTVL.

This rearrangement joins TRBV12-5 to TRBJ2-3; D is possibly TRBD1 (6 bases). Germline V gives CDR1 LGHNT, CDR2 FRNRAP. The CDR3 sequence is 13 residues long. Trimming stripped 2 bases from V and 8 bases from J, with 11 bases between. The chain's CDR3 is CASGLSRGGTQYF. CDR3 nucleotides: TGTGCTAGTGGTTTGTCAAGAGGGGGTACGCAGTATTTT.

The rearrangement uses TRBV19 and TRBJ2-7; 7 bases match TRBD2. J lost 2 bases, V lost 1 base, and 5 bases had no gene match. Per the germline V gene, CDR1 is LNHDA and CDR2 is SQIVND (reference sequence). The CDR3 has 15 residues. The DNA for the CDR3 is TGTGCCAGTAGTATAGGGCTAGCGGTTCCCTACGAGCAGTACTTC. Protein sequence: CASSIGLAVPYEQYF.

The chain combines TRBV2 with TRBJ1-5, with 7 bases fitting TRBD1. In germline, CDR1 is SNHLY, CDR2 FYNNEI. The CDR3 is 13 residues long. V shed 5 bases, J shed 5 bases, and the junction held 3 bases outside the gene matches. The chain's CDR3 is CASSYRGHQPQHF. CDR3 sequence (DNA): TGTGCCAGCAGTTACAGGGGTCATCAGCCCCAGCATTTT.

This clone has only a few counts. The chain has TRBV6-5 and TRBJ1-6; D remains ambiguous. Trimming shortened V by 3 bases and J by 8 bases, and 14 bases separated the two germline ends. Looked up from germline, CDR1 is MNHEY and CDR2 is SVGAGI. The CDR3 loop spans 15 amino acids. The CDR3 DNA reads TGTGCCAGCAGTTATACGACTGGCGAAGATTCACCCCTCCACTTT. This translates into CASSYTTGEDSPLHF.

V gene TRBV4-2 combines with J gene TRBJ2-5; TRBD2 agrees at 9 bases. V lost 0 bases, J lost 5 bases, and 7 bases stayed unmatched. Germline values: CDR1 LGHNA, CDR2 YNFKEQ. This CDR3 has 16 residues. CDR3 bases: TGTGCCAGCAGCCAAGATGGTAGCGGGAGTTCCGAGACCCAGTACTTC. Its protein product is CASSQDGSGSSETQYF.

The chain combines TRBV19 with TRBJ2-2; 14 positions agree with TRBD2. V gave up 2 bases and J gave up 6 bases; unmatched junction bases: 8. The germline gives CDR1 LNHDA, CDR2 SQIVND (reference sequence). The CDR3 totals 18 residues. CDR3 in amino acids: CASSILRLAGGTAGELFF. DNA of the CDR3: TGTGCCAGTAGTATACTTCGACTAGCGGGAGGGACCGCCGGGGAGCTGTTTTTT.

J is TRBJ2-7 and V is TRBV6-5; the D is unclear. CDR3 length equals 12 residues. Between the trimmed V and J ends, which lost 6 bases and 1 base, there was a span of 7 bases. Germline V lookup: CDR1 MNHEY, CDR2 SVGAGI. The CDR3 DNA is TGTGCCAGCAGGCCCTATTCCTACGAGCAGTACTTC. Translation gives CASRPYSYEQYF.

This chain uses TRBV5-6 with TRBJ1-5; D unresolved. The germline V gene has CDR1 SGHDT and CDR2 YYEEEE. Deletions cut 4 bases from V and 5 bases from J, with 16 bases between. CDR3 length: 15 residues. CDR3 DNA: TGTGCCAGCAGCCGCTTGGACCGGGGTGATCAGCCCCAGCATTTT. Its protein is CASSRLDRGDQPQHF.

The rearrangement uses TRBV6-5 and TRBJ2-1; 8 positions match TRBD2. J was trimmed by 4 bases and V by 0 bases; bases with no gene match: 2. The germline gives CDR1 MNHEY, CDR2 SVGAGI. The CDR3 has 15 residues. The CDR3 DNA is TGTGCCAGCAGTTACTCGGGACTAGAATACAATGAGCAGTTCTTC. It encodes CASSYSGLEYNEQFF.

The chain couples TRBV7-9 to TRBJ1-1; D remains ambiguous. The CDR3 spans 14 residues. CDR1 is SEHNR and CDR2 is FQNEAQ in the germline V gene (reference sequence). The V end lost 6 bases, the J end lost 5 bases, and 16 bases lay between the germline ends. The CDR3 sequence: CASRPGPEATEAFF. CDR3 sequence (DNA): TGTGCCAGCAGACCCGGTCCTGAGGCGACTGAAGCTTTCTTT.

The V call is TRBV28, the J call TRBJ1-5, with D possibly matching TRBD1 (6 bases). CDR1 is MDHEN, CDR2 SYDVKM, per germline. Trimming took 1 base from V and 3 from J, leaving 10 bases between them. This CDR3 comprises 15 residues. CDR3 coding DNA: TGTGCCAGCAGTTTATTAGCAGGGGTCAATCAGCCCCAGCATTTT. This translates into CASSLLAGVNQPQHF.

The rearrangement joins TRBV4-1 to TRBJ2-7; 11 bases line up with TRBD2. From germline, CDR1 is MGHRA and CDR2 YSYEKL. CDR3 length: 14 residues. J was trimmed by 5 bases and V by 4 bases; bases with no gene match: 4. The CDR3 protein is CASSPTSGDHEQYF. In nucleotides, the CDR3 is TGCGCCAGCAGCCCGACTAGCGGGGATCACGAGCAGTACTTC.

This clone was picked up one time. V is TRBV6-5 and J is TRBJ1-5; a weak D match, TRBD1 (5 bases). The CDR3 totals 14 residues. With 10 bases removed from V and 1 base from J, the gap between germline ends came to 14 bases. CDR1 is MNHEY, CDR2 SVGAGI, per germline. The CDR3 DNA is TGTGCCACCAACCCAGGGAGGAGCAATCAGCCCCAGCATTTT. Translating it yields CATNPGRSNQPQHF.

The genes are TRBV3-1 (or the pseudogene TRBV3-2) and TRBJ1-2; TRBD1 is a possible D gene (6 bases). Deletions cut 0 bases from V and 5 bases from J, with 13 bases between. This CDR3 contains 15 residues. Germline CDR1 LGHDT, CDR2 YNNKEL (reference sequence). The CDR3 protein is CASSQDSGGPYGYTF. In nucleotides, the CDR3 is TGTGCCAGCAGCCAAGATAGCGGGGGGCCTTATGGCTACACCTTC.

On this clone itself: Other nucleotide sequences in the sample specify the same CDR3. The chain uses TRBV13 and TRBJ2-3, with TRBD2 matching over 11 bases. The J segment lost 3 bases and the V segment lost 3 bases, leaving 5 bases of the junction unmatched. CDR3 length: 16 residues. From germline, CDR1 is PRHDT and CDR2 FYEKMQ (reference sequence). The CDR3 reads CASSLASGGSTDTQYF. The CDR3 DNA follows: TGTGCCAGCAGCTTGGCTAGCGGGGGGAGTACAGATACGCAGTATTTT.

This rearrangement joins TRBV27 to TRBJ2-3, with TRBD1 matching 9 bases. Per germline, CDR1 MNHEY and CDR2 SMNVEV (reference sequence). The junction had 9 bases not matched to a gene; V was cut back by 2 bases and J by 3 bases. CDR3 length: 17 amino acids. CDR3 region: CASSLRGGDRGTDTQYF. The CDR3 DNA is TGTGCCAGCAGTTTACGGGGTGGAGACAGGGGGACAGATACGCAGTATTTT.

This chain connects TRBV6-5 to TRBJ1-6, with D hard to call. The V end was cut by 11 bases, the J end by 4 bases, with 18 bases between. Germline V lookup: CDR1 MNHEY, CDR2 SVGAGI. The CDR3 sequence is 15 residues long. CDR3 loop: CASREALNYNSPLHF. In DNA, the CDR3 is TGTGCCTCACGAGAGGCCTTGAATTATAATTCACCCCTCCACTTT.

V usage is TRBV7-3 and J usage is TRBJ2-1, with 8 bases aligning to TRBD2. Germline V lookup: CDR1 SGHTA, CDR2 FQGTGA. This CDR3 has 17 residues. Losses at the gene ends were 5 bases for V and 2 bases for J; bases not matched to a gene: 11. CDR3 sequence (DNA): TGTGCCAGCAGCCCAGTGAGCGGGAGATGGACCTACAATGAGCAGTTCTTC. Translated: CASSPVSGRWTYNEQFF.

The chain is built from TRBV19 and TRBJ2-2; no firm D call. The V and J ends lost 7 bases and 6 bases respectively, with 18 bases between them. CDR1 and CDR2 (germline): LNHDA, SQIVND (reference sequence). The CDR3 is 15 amino acids. CDR3 coding DNA: TGTGCCAGTACAATCGGCGAGCGATTGGCCGGGGAGCTGTTTTTT. Amino acid sequence: CASTIGERLAGELFF.